Listed below are T cell receptor beta chains from one sample, sequenced in a study of identical twins. In TCRdb, the 5' RACE reads were re-called with MiXCR into one record per CDR3 protein. The table has hundreds of thousands of distinct CDR3 sequences, over 8.5% seen once. The same data also went into a second study, on yellow fever vaccine responses in identical twins.

Material: PBMCs. The receptors were sampled from a young woman in good health. The CDR3 runs from the conserved cysteine through the conserved F or W. A D gene is named only where the DNA matches it firmly. Not all rows give a size; the values are once, few, many and, for expanded clones, a class.

clone_size,d_call,j_call,v_call,cdr3_aa,cdr3_nt
NA,NA,TRBJ2-7,TRBV20-1,CSATNRVGGEQYF,TGCAGTGCTACCAACAGGGTTGGGGGCGAGCAGTACTTC
many,TRBD1,TRBJ2-7,TRBV5-1,CASSLTGQGTVEQYF,TGCGCCAGCAGCTTAACGGGACAGGGAACAGTCGAGCAGTACTTC
many,NA,TRBJ1-5,TRBV12-3/TRBV12-4,CATEGGAGSQPQHF,TGTGCCACCGAGGGGGGGGCAGGGAGTCAGCCCCAGCATTTT
NA,NA,TRBJ1-1,TRBV6-1,CASSDRAMNTEAFF,TGTGCCAGCAGTGACAGGGCGATGAACACTGAAGCTTTCTTT
few,NA,TRBJ2-5,TRBV7-9,CASSLIRGIEETQYF,TGTGCCAGCAGCTTAATACGGGGGATTGAAGAGACCCAGTACTTC
many,NA,TRBJ1-3,TRBV21-1,CASSKVHPGATGNTIYF,TGTGCCAGCAGCAAAGTCCATCCAGGGGCCACTGGAAACACCATATATTTT
few,NA,TRBJ2-7,TRBV6-2/TRBV6-3,CASRRGSAQEQYF,TGTGCCAGCAGAAGGGGGAGCGCCCAGGAGCAGTACTTC
NA,TRBD2,TRBJ2-7,TRBV5-1,CASSLARASGSLYEQYF,TGCGCCAGCAGCTTGGCCAGGGCTAGCGGGAGTCTCTACGAGCAGTACTTC
NA,NA,TRBJ1-4,TRBV12-3/TRBV12-4,CASSIGRATNEKLFF,TGTGCCAGCAGTATCGGACGAGCAACTAATGAAAAACTGTTTTTT
few,TRBD1,TRBJ2-1,TRBV25-1,CASGIRDRAHEQFF,TGTGCCAGCGGAATTCGGGACAGGGCCCATGAGCAGTTCTTC
few,NA,TRBJ2-7,TRBV27,CASSQEVSSYEQYF,TGTGCCAGCAGCCAAGAGGTGTCCTCCTACGAGCAGTACTTC
few,NA,TRBJ2-1,TRBV7-2,CASSSDFRPYNEQFF,TGTGCCAGCAGCTCCGACTTCCGCCCGTACAATGAGCAGTTCTTC
few,TRBD1,TRBJ1-6,TRBV5-1,CASSLGADRVSPLHF,TGCGCCAGCAGCTTGGGTGCGGACAGGGTATCACCCCTCCACTTT
NA,TRBD2,TRBJ2-1,TRBV11-2,CASSSLAGDPEQFF,TGTGCCAGCAGCTCCCTAGCGGGAGACCCTGAGCAGTTCTTC
few,TRBD1,TRBJ2-5,TRBV7-9,CASSLAGDRGTQYF,TGTGCCAGCAGCTTAGCCGGGGACAGGGGGACCCAGTACTTC
NA,TRBD1,TRBJ1-2,TRBV6-5,CASSYSTGVFGYTF,TGTGCCAGCAGTTACTCAACAGGGGTTTTCGGCTACACCTTC
many,NA,TRBJ2-7,TRBV4-3,CASSQDYSYEQYF,TGCGCCAGCAGCCAAGACTATTCCTACGAGCAGTACTTC
NA,NA,TRBJ2-2,TRBV6-1,CASRARGDTGELFF,TGTGCCAGCAGGGCGAGGGGGGACACCGGGGAGCTGTTTTTT
NA,NA,TRBJ2-1,TRBV27,CASSSTTWYGPDEQFF,TGTGCCAGCAGTTCCACGACTTGGTACGGTCCCGATGAGCAGTTCTTC
NA,NA,TRBJ2-7,TRBV7-3,CASSLRGDSPYEQYF,TGTGCCAGCAGCTTAAGGGGGGACAGCCCCTACGAGCAGTACTTC
many,NA,TRBJ2-2,TRBV7-9,CASGSLGRELFF,TGTGCCAGCGGATCCCTTGGAAGGGAGCTGTTTTTT
few,NA,TRBJ2-2,TRBV15,CATSRVKGGIGELFF,TGTGCCACCAGCAGAGTCAAGGGGGGCATCGGGGAGCTGTTTTTT
many,NA,TRBJ2-1,TRBV29-1,CSVEGNEQFF,TGCAGCGTTGAAGGGAATGAGCAGTTCTTC
few,TRBD2,TRBJ2-1,TRBV6-2/TRBV6-3,CASSYGLAVRSSYNEQFF,TGTGCCAGCAGTTACGGACTAGCGGTGCGAAGCTCCTACAATGAGCAGTTCTTC
NA,NA,TRBJ2-5,TRBV12-3/TRBV12-4,CASSRWAQETQYF,TGTGCCAGCAGTAGGTGGGCCCAAGAGACCCAGTACTTC
NA,NA,TRBJ1-2,TRBV11-2,CASSWGDYGYTF,TGTGCCAGCAGCTGGGGGGACTATGGCTACACCTTC